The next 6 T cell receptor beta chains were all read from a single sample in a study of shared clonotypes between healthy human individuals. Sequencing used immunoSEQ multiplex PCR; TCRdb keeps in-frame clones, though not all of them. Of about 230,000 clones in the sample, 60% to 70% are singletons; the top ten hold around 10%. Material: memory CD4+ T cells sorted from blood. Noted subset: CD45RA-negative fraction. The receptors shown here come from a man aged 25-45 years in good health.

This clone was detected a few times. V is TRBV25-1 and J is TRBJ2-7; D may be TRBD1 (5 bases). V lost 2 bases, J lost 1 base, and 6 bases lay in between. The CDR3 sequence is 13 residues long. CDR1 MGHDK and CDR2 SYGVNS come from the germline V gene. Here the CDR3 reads CASSEGASYEQYF. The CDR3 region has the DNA TGTGCCAGCAGTGAAGGGGCGTCCTACGAGCAGTACTTC.

In nucleotides, the CDR3 is TGTGCCAGCAGTGAAGCAAGGATTAGCAATCAGCCCCAGCATTTT. This codes for CASSEARISNQPQHF. The chain links TRBV2 to TRBJ1-5; D gene ambiguous. Germline V gives CDR1 SNHLY, CDR2 FYNNEI. This CDR3 has 15 amino acids. Trimming took 0 bases from V and 0 from J, leaving 6 bases between them.

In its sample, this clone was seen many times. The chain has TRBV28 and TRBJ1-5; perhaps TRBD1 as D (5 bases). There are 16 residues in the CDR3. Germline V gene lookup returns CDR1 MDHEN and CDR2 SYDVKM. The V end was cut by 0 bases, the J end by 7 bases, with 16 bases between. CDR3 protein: CASSLWSGTAGQPQHF. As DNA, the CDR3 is TGTGCCAGCAGTTTATGGTCCGGGACCGCCGGCCAGCCCCAGCATTTT.

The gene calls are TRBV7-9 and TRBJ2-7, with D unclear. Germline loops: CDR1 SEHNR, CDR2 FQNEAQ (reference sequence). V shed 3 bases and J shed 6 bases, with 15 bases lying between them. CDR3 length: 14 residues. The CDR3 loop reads CASSFTSGSGEQYF. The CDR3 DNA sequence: TGTGCCAGCAGCTTTACGTCAGGATCAGGCGAGCAGTACTTC.

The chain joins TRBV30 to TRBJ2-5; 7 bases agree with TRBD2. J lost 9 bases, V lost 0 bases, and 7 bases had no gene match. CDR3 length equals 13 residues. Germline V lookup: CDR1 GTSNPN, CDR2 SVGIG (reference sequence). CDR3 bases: TGTGCCTGGAGTGTCGGGACTAATCGTCCCCAGTACTTC. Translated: CAWSVGTNRPQYF.

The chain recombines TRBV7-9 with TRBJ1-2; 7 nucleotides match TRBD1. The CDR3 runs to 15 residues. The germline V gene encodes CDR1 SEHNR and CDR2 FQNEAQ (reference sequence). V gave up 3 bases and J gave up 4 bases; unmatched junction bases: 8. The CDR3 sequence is CASSFQGDKPYGYTF. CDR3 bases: TGTGCCAGCAGCTTTCAGGGGGACAAGCCCTATGGCTACACCTTC.